The rows below give T cell receptor beta chains drawn from one sample of a study of T cells after yellow fever vaccination. In TCRdb, the 5' RACE reads were re-called with MiXCR into one record per CDR3 protein. This sample carries some 300,000 distinct CDR3 sequences, 7.5% to 9% of them seen once, and the ten largest clones take approximately 3.3%. This material consisted of CD4+ T cells sorted from PBMCs, taken 5 days after the yellow fever booster vaccination. The receptors here all came from a young man who received the YFV17D yellow fever vaccine. Each CDR3 is given with its conserved first and last residue. Fields, in order: V gene, CDR3 length, J gene, CDR3 protein.

V gene: TRBV6-2/TRBV6-3
CDR3 length: 15
J gene: TRBJ1-5
CDR3 protein: CASQGAQNNNQPQHF

V gene: TRBV7-3
CDR3 length: 15
J gene: TRBJ2-3
CDR3 protein: CASSLTRDRTDTQYF

V gene: TRBV4-3
CDR3 length: 15
J gene: TRBJ1-5
CDR3 protein: CASSREQGKNQPEHF

V gene: TRBV5-1
CDR3 length: 13
J gene: TRBJ2-1
CDR3 protein: CASSLVPYNEQFF

V gene: TRBV9
CDR3 length: 16
J gene: TRBJ2-2
CDR3 protein: CASSLRLAGLTGELFF

V gene: TRBV2
CDR3 length: 15
J gene: TRBJ1-2
CDR3 protein: CASSSRQGGDNGYTF

V gene: TRBV4-1
CDR3 length: 19
J gene: TRBJ2-7
CDR3 protein: CASSQDGVRRGFYQYEQYF

V gene: TRBV6-6
CDR3 length: 12
J gene: TRBJ1-2
CDR3 protein: CASSTPGQGYTF

V gene: TRBV6-2/TRBV6-3
CDR3 length: 12
J gene: TRBJ1-2
CDR3 protein: CASSYDISGYTF

V gene: TRBV20-1
CDR3 length: 15
J gene: TRBJ1-4
CDR3 protein: CSARKIGQGDEKLFF

V gene: TRBV28
CDR3 length: 13
J gene: TRBJ1-2
CDR3 protein: CASRDGRTYGYTF

V gene: TRBV7-9
CDR3 length: 16
J gene: TRBJ1-2
CDR3 protein: CASSPPWGGESFGYTF

V gene: TRBV5-1
CDR3 length: 15
J gene: TRBJ2-1
CDR3 protein: CASSPGQWGGGEQFF

V gene: TRBV5-6
CDR3 length: 14
J gene: TRBJ1-1
CDR3 protein: CASSFTGGDPDAFF

V gene: TRBV9
CDR3 length: 16
J gene: TRBJ2-4
CDR3 protein: CASSVGADPAKNIQYF

V gene: TRBV6-6
CDR3 length: 15
J gene: TRBJ1-5
CDR3 protein: CASSSAGAQNQPQHF

V gene: TRBV18
CDR3 length: 15
J gene: TRBJ2-7
CDR3 protein: CASSPAAGVPYEQYF

V gene: TRBV7-9
CDR3 length: 17
J gene: TRBJ2-3
CDR3 protein: CASSPKGGQRSTDTQYF

V gene: TRBV20-1
CDR3 length: 15
J gene: TRBJ2-5
CDR3 protein: CSARGVTGEEETQYF

V gene: TRBV20-1
CDR3 length: 11
J gene: TRBJ2-7
CDR3 protein: CSGGLGGEQYF

V gene: TRBV11-1
CDR3 length: 12
J gene: TRBJ2-7
CDR3 protein: CASSSRDPEQYF

V gene: TRBV3-1
CDR3 length: 15
J gene: TRBJ2-3
CDR3 protein: CASTRGAVGGDTQYF

V gene: TRBV6-6
CDR3 length: 16
J gene: TRBJ1-1
CDR3 protein: CASSYYLQVENTEAFF

V gene: TRBV9
CDR3 length: 13
J gene: TRBJ1-2
CDR3 protein: CASSVDRNYGYTF

V gene: TRBV4-1
CDR3 length: 17
J gene: TRBJ1-1
CDR3 protein: CASSQDLRGTLNTEAFF

V gene: TRBV7-3
CDR3 length: 14
J gene: TRBJ2-7
CDR3 protein: CASSLQGMDNEQYF

V gene: TRBV30
CDR3 length: 14
J gene: TRBJ2-3
CDR3 protein: CASSSGGASDTQYF

V gene: TRBV12-3/TRBV12-4
CDR3 length: 14
J gene: TRBJ2-3
CDR3 protein: CASSLGGGSDTQYF

V gene: TRBV6-5
CDR3 length: 20
J gene: TRBJ2-1
CDR3 protein: CASSHPASGGDHPYYNEQFF

V gene: TRBV5-1
CDR3 length: 14
J gene: TRBJ2-2
CDR3 protein: CASSPEGLTGELFF

V gene: TRBV11-2
CDR3 length: 17
J gene: TRBJ1-3
CDR3 protein: CASSLDLWSGAGNTIYF

V gene: TRBV14
CDR3 length: 13
J gene: TRBJ1-2
CDR3 protein: CASSQAPQGSYTF

V gene: TRBV4-3
CDR3 length: 16
J gene: TRBJ2-3
CDR3 protein: CASSQDPRGRADTQYF

V gene: TRBV12-3/TRBV12-4
CDR3 length: 14
J gene: TRBJ2-5
CDR3 protein: CASTLGRRALDQYF

V gene: TRBV20-1
CDR3 length: 16
J gene: TRBJ2-4
CDR3 protein: CSARTPGGWGKNIQYF

V gene: TRBV5-4
CDR3 length: 15
J gene: TRBJ2-1
CDR3 protein: CASSLATASYNEQFF

V gene: TRBV5-1
CDR3 length: 14
J gene: TRBJ2-2
CDR3 protein: CASSLVGNTGELFF

V gene: TRBV20-1
CDR3 length: 15
J gene: TRBJ2-5
CDR3 protein: CSATSTGTGGETQYF

V gene: TRBV7-7
CDR3 length: 15
J gene: TRBJ2-1
CDR3 protein: CASSTGTSGRTEQFF

V gene: TRBV5-1
CDR3 length: 14
J gene: TRBJ2-5
CDR3 protein: CASSLSAEQETQYF